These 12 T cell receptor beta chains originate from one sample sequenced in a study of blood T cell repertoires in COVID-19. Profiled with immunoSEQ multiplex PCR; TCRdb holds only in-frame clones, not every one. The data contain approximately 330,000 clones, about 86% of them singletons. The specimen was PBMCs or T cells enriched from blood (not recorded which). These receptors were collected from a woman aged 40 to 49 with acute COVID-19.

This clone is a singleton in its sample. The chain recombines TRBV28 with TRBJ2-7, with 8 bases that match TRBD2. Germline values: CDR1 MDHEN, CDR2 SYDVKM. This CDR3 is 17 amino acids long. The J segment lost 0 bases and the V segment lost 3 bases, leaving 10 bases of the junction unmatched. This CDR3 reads CASSFSPKGLASYEQYF. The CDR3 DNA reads TGTGCCAGCAGTTTCTCCCCAAAAGGACTAGCCTCCTACGAGCAGTACTTC.

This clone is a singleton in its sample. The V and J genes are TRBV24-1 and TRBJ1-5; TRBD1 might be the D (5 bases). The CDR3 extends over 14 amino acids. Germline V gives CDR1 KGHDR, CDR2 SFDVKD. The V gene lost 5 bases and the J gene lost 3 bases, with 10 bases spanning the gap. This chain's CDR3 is CATSVGGNNQPQHF. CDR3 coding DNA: TGTGCCACCAGTGTTGGGGGGAACAATCAGCCCCAGCATTTT.

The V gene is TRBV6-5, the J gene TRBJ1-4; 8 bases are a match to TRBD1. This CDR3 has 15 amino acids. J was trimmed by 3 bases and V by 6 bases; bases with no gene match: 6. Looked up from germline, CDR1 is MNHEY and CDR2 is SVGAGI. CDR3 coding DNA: TGTGCCAGCAGGCCCGACAGGGGTGCTAATGAAAAACTGTTTTTT. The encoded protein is CASRPDRGANEKLFF.

For the CDR3, the DNA is TGTGCCAGCAGCTTGTCCGTCGGGGGACTGTTCACCGGGGAGCTGTTTTTT. Encoded protein: CASSLSVGGLFTGELFF. The V gene is TRBV7-2, the J gene TRBJ2-2, with D perhaps matching TRBD2 (6 bases). The germline CDR1 and CDR2 sequences are SGHTA and FQGNSA. V lost 3 bases and J 4 bases, leaving 18 bases between the germline ends. This CDR3 region has 17 residues.

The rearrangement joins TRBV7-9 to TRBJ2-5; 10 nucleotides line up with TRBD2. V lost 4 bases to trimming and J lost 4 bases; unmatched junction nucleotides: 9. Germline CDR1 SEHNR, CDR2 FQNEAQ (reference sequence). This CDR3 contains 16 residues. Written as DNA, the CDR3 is TGTGCCAGCAGCTCACTAGCGGGGATCGGTGGAGAGACCCAGTACTTC. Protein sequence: CASSSLAGIGGETQYF.

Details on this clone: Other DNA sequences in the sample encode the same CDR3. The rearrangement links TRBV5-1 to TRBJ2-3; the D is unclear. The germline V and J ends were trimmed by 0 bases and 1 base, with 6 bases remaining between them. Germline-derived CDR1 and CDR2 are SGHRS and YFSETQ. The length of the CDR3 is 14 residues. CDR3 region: CASSLGSGTDTQYF. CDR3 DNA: TGCGCCAGCAGCTTGGGGTCGGGCACAGATACGCAGTATTTT.

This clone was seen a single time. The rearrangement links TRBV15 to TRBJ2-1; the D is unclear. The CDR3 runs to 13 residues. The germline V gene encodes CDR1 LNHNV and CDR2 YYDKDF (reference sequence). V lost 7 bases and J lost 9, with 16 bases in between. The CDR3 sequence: CATNMAATGEQFF. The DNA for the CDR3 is TGTGCCACCAATATGGCGGCCACCGGTGAGCAGTTCTTC.

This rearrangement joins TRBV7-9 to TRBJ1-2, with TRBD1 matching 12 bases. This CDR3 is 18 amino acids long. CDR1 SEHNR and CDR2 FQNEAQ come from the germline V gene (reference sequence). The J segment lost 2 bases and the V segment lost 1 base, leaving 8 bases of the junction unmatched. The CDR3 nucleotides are TGTGCCAGCAGCTTAGTGTGGGGACAGGGGGCGCAAAACTATGGCTACACCTTC. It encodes CASSLVWGQGAQNYGYTF.

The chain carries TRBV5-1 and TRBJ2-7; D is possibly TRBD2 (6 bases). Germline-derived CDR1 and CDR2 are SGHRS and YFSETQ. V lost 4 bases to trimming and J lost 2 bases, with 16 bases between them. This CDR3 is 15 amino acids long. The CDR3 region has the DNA TGCGCCAGCAGCCCTCCTGGAGGAGGGGCCTACGAGCAGTACTTC. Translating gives CASSPPGGGAYEQYF.

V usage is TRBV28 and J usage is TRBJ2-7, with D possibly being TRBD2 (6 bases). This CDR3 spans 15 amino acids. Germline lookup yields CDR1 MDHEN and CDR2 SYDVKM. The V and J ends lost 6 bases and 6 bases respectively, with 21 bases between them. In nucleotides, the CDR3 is TGTGCCAGCAGCCGAACTCAAGCGGGCTGGCCCGAGCAGTACTTC. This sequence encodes CASSRTQAGWPEQYF. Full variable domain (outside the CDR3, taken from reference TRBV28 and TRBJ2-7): DVKVTQSSRYLVKRTGEKVFLECVQDMDHENMFWYRQDPGLGLRLIYFSYDVKMKEKGDIPEGYSVSREKKERFSLILESASTNQTSMYLCASSRTQAGWPEQYFGPGTRLTVT.

CDR3 nucleotide sequence: TGTGCCAGCAGGACTGGACAGGGGACCTACGAGCAGTACTTC. This encodes CASRTGQGTYEQYF. The chain carries TRBV6-5 and TRBJ2-7, with TRBD1 identical over 9 bases. Germline V gives CDR1 MNHEY, CDR2 SVGAGI. This CDR3 region has 14 residues. J gave up 2 bases and V 6 bases, and 5 bases lay outside the gene matches.

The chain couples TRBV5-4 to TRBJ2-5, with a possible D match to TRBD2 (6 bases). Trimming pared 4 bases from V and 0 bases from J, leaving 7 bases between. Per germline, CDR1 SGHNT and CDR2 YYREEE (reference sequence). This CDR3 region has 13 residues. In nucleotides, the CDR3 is TGTGCCAGCAGCCGGGAGAACCAAGAGACCCAGTACTTC. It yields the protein CASSRENQETQYF.